The entry that follows covers one T cell receptor (beta chain) sequence. In the study's own analysis: The authors estimated nucleated cell counts from reference gene primer amplification. Profiled with immunoSEQ multiplex PCR; TCRdb holds only in-frame clones, not every one. The V and J calls and clone size are taken from that table; D and trimming were inferred from the DNA. The data contain about 150,000 clones, about 85% of them seen just once; the ten biggest clones take up about 4.2%. Germline lookup yields CDR1 KGHSH and CDR2 LQKENI. Germline trimming cut 2 bases from V and 5 bases from J; bases unmatched to any gene: 6. The CDR3 is made up of 16 amino acids. The source of the sample is a study of blood T cell repertoires in COVID-19. About the research overall: Sources were T cells, B-cell-depleted T cells, or PBMCs; the material itself was cDNA or gDNA.

The material sequenced was peripheral blood. The J gene is TRBJ2-5, the V gene TRBV18; TRBD1 aligns across 12 bases. The receptor's source is a woman aged 55-69 years with active or convalescent COVID-19. This chain's CDR3 is CASSPTGTGGRETQYF. Written as DNA, the CDR3 is TGTGCCAGCTCACCAACCGGGACAGGGGGCCGGGAGACCCAGTACTTC.